This TCR beta chain was sequenced during a study of control samples from healthy donors and cancer patients. Libraries were prepared by immunoSEQ multiplex PCR; TCRdb keeps only in-frame clonotypes and omits some of them. The table records roughly 76,000 clones, 85% to 95% of them present only once. The CDR3 runs 17 residues. V was pared by 4 bases and J by 3 bases, with 17 bases between. The V gene's germline CDR1 is SGHRS and CDR2 YFSETQ. Sequenced input: blood. The chain joins TRBV5-1 to TRBJ1-6, with D possibly matching TRBD1 (6 bases). The TCR comes from a woman in her 40s in good health. CDR3 nucleotides: TGCGCCAGCAGCCCAGCAGGGGCCTACCACTATAATTCACCCCTCCACTTT. This codes for CASSPAGAYHYNSPLHF.